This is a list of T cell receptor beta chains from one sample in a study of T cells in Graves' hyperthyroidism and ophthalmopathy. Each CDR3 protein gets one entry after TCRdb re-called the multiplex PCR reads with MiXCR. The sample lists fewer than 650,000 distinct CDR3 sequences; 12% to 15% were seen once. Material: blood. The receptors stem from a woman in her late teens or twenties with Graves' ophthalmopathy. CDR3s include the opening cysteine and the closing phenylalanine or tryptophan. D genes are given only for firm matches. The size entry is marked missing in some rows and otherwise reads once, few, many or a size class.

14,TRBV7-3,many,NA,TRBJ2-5,TGTGCCAGCAGCTTATCGCCAGGGGGGGAGACCCAGTACTTC,CASSLSPGGETQYF
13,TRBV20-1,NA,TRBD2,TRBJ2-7,TGCAGTGCTAGACGGGCGGGAGGGTTAGAGCAGTACTTC,CSARRAGGLEQYF
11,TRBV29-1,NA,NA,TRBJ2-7,TGCAGCGTTGAAGAGGGAAGAAGGCAGTACTTC,CSVEEGRRQYF
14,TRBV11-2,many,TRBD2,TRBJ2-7,TGTGCCAGCAGCAAGACTAGCGGGTTATACGAGCAGTACTTC,CASSKTSGLYEQYF
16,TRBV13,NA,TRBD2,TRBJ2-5,TGTGCCAGCAGCCCCCTAGCGGGAGGACGTGGGGAGACCCAGTACTTC,CASSPLAGGRGETQYF
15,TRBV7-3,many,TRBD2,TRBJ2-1,TGTGCCAGCAGCTTAACGGCGGGAGGGTACAATGAGCAGTTCTTC,CASSLTAGGYNEQFF
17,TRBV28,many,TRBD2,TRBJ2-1,TGTGCCAGCAGTTTATCCCTCGGACTAGCGGAGAACAATGAGCAGTTCTTC,CASSLSLGLAENNEQFF
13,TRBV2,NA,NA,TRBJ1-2,TGTGCCAGCAGTCTGCGGTCTAGCTATGGCTACACCTTC,CASSLRSSYGYTF
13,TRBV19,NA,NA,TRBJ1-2,TGTGCCAGTAGTATACGGCGAGGAGATGGCTACACCTTC,CASSIRRGDGYTF
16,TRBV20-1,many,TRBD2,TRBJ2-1,TGCAGTGCTAGAGATCCCACTAGCGGGAGGGGTAATGAGCAGTTCTTC,CSARDPTSGRGNEQFF
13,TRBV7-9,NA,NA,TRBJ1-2,TGTGCCAGCAGCTTTGAAAAGGGCTATGGCTACACCTTC,CASSFEKGYGYTF
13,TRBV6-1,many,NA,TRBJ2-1,TGTGCCAGCAATACTGGGGTTCACAATGAGCAGTTCTTC,CASNTGVHNEQFF
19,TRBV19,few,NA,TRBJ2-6,TGTGCCAGTAGCGAAGAGCTAACCTCGCTAACCTCTGGGGCCAACGTCCTGACTTTC,CASSEELTSLTSGANVLTF
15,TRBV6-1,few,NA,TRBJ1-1,TGTGCCAGCAGTGGGGGCCCTAACAGGGTAACTGAAGCTTTCTTT,CASSGGPNRVTEAFF
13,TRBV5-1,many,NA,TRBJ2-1,TGCGCCAGCAGCATCCAGCGGTACAATGAGCAGTTCTTC,CASSIQRYNEQFF
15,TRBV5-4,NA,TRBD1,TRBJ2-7,TGTGCCAGCAGCCCGGCCGGGACAGGGTGGGAAGAGCAGTACTTC,CASSPAGTGWEEQYF
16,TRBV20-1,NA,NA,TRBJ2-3,TGCAGTGCTAGACCCAGGAGAAGCGGGCCCACAGATACGCAGTATTTT,CSARPRRSGPTDTQYF
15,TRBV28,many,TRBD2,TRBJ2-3,TGTGCCAGCAGGACCGGGACTAGCGGCACAGATACGCAGTATTTT,CASRTGTSGTDTQYF
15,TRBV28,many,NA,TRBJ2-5,TGTGCCAGCAGTTTAGAAACAGCATTACAAGAGACCCAGTACTTC,CASSLETALQETQYF
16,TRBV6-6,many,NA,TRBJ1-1,TGTGCCAGCAGTTACCCGGGTGGGTCCCGAGGCGCTGAAGCTTTCTTT,CASSYPGGSRGAEAFF
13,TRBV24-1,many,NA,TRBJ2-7,TGTGCCACCAGTGATCTAGACGGCTACGAGCAGTACTTC,CATSDLDGYEQYF
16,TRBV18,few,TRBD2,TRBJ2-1,TGTGCCAGCTCACCACCACTAGCGGGAGTCTACAATGAGCAGTTCTTC,CASSPPLAGVYNEQFF
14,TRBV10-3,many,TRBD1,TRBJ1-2,TGTGCCATCAGTGAGTCGGGGACAGCCTATGGCTACACCTTC,CAISESGTAYGYTF
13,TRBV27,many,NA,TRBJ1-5,TGTGCCAGCAGTTGGGACAACAATCAGCCCCAGCATTTT,CASSWDNNQPQHF
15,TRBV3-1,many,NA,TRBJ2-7,TGTGCCAGCAGCCAAGGCGAGCGGAGGCCCTACGAGCAGTACTTC,CASSQGERRPYEQYF
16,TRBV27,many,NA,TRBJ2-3,TGTGCCAGCAGTTCACCCACAGGGGAGGGATCAGATACGCAGTATTTT,CASSSPTGEGSDTQYF
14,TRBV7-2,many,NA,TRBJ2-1,TGTGCCAGCAGCTTAGCGCAGGGTTTTAATGAGCAGTTCTTC,CASSLAQGFNEQFF
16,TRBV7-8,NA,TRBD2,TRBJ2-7,TGTGCCAGCAGCTTAAATCTAGCGGGAGGGTCCTACGAGCAGTACTTC,CASSLNLAGGSYEQYF